This TCR beta chain appears in the sequencing data of a study of T cells in Graves' hyperthyroidism and ophthalmopathy. This clonotype came up a few times. Its specificity is unknown. After removal of 5 bases from V and 8 bases from J, the junction contained 13 bases not matched to a gene. This CDR3 spans 14 amino acids. CDR1 and CDR2 from the germline V gene are DFQATT and SNEGSKA (reference sequence). General study points: Most thyroid clonotypes that were expanded above 0.001 also turned up in blood.

Stable hyperthyroidism: no ophthalmopathy progression over 18 months of follow-up. Out of roughly 9.1 ml of fresh peripheral blood came the PBMCs. RNA transcripts gave rise to amplified TCR beta CDR3 regions. In the first-round RT-PCR of the TCR CDR3, the HTBI primer set was used. Each CDR3 protein gets one entry after TCRdb re-called the multiplex PCR reads with MiXCR. The table lists around 340,000 distinct CDR3 sequences, about 15% of them singletons, with 20% to 25% in the top ten. Sequencing was done on a sample of blood. The V and J genes are TRBV20-1 and TRBJ1-1, with 8 bases aligning to TRBD1. The sequence derives from a woman aged 25 to 39 with Graves' hyperthyroidism. This chain's CDR3 is CSASITQGAQEAFF. The CDR3 bases are TGCAGTGCTTCCATTACCCAGGGGGCACAGGAAGCTTTCTTT.